This passage covers 29 T cell receptor beta chains from one sample sequenced in a study of T-cell reconstitution after alpha-beta-depleted transplantation in children. TCRbeta library construction was performed incorporating unique molecular identifiers. TCRdb passed the PCR reads through MiXCR, listing each CDR3 protein once. Among about 980,000 distinct CDR3 sequences, roughly 31% were seen once, and the ten largest hold roughly 31%. Source: PBMCs, mostly from graft donor cells, taken 360 days after TCRalphabeta/CD19-depleted stem cell transplant. The receptors here all came from a boy less than two years old who had a stem cell transplant for SCID, so the T cells may come from the graft donor.

Regarding this clonotype: Compared with germline, one end of the junction differs, possibly owing to a read error. This chain joins TRBV5-1 and TRBJ2-1, with 12 bases aligning to TRBD2. Per the germline V gene, CDR1 is SGHRS and CDR2 is YFSETQ. The CDR3 extends over 16 amino acids. This CDR3 is CASSKRTSGAEDEEFF. The CDR3 bases are TGCGCCAGCAGCAAACGGACTAGCGGGGCCGAGGATGAGGAGTTCTTC. The entire variable domain, with the rest obtained from reference TRBV5-1 and TRBJ2-1, is as follows: KAGVTQTPRYLIKTRGQQVTLSCSPISGHRSVSWYQQTPGQGLQFLFEYFSETQRNKGNFPGRFSGRQFSNSRSEMNVSTLELGDSALYLCASSKRTSGAEDEEFFGPGTRLTVL.

This clonotype appeared a few times. The V call is TRBV20-1, the J call TRBJ2-3, with D hard to call. CDR3 length: 12 residues. In germline, CDR1 is DFQATT, CDR2 SNEGSKA (reference sequence). V was pared by 4 bases and J by 2 bases, with 7 bases between. In DNA, the CDR3 is TGCAGTGCTACTGTCAACACAGATACGCAGTATTTT. Encoded protein: CSATVNTDTQYF.

The V gene is TRBV7-2, the J gene TRBJ2-7; TRBD2 is a possible D gene (5 bases). Germline CDR1 and CDR2: SGHTA and FQGNSA. V was clipped by 5 bases and J by 7 bases, with 15 bases between them. This CDR3 is built from 13 residues. The CDR3 reads CASSATRTLEQYF. CDR3 nucleotide sequence: TGTGCCAGCAGCGCAACGCGGACTCTAGAGCAGTACTTC.

This clonotype was recorded a few times. This chain uses TRBV11-2 with TRBJ1-4; no clear D gene. The length of the CDR3 is 12 residues. V shed 0 bases and J shed 10 bases, with 6 bases lying between them. Per the germline V gene, CDR1 is SGHAT and CDR2 is FQNNGV. DNA of the CDR3: TGTGCCAGCAGCTTAGATCGAGTAAAACTGTTTTTT. This encodes CASSLDRVKLFF. The complete variable domain, with remaining parts taken from reference TRBV11-2 and TRBJ1-4, reads EAGVAQSPRYKIIEKRQSVAFWCNPISGHATLYWYQQILGQGPKLLIQFQNNGVVDDSQLPKDRFSAERLKGVDSTLKIQPAKLEDSAVYLCASSLDRVKLFFGSGTQLSVL.

This clonotype was detected a few times. This chain joins TRBV20-1 and TRBJ2-1; D not certain. V gave up 0 bases and J gave up 4 bases, with 10 bases separating them. CDR1 is DFQATT and CDR2 is SNEGSKA in the germline V gene (reference sequence). The CDR3 length is 14 residues. CDR3 DNA: TGCAGTGCTAGAGATCAAGACTCTTACAATGAGCAGTTCTTC. This encodes CSARDQDSYNEQFF.

This clonotype was counted only a few times. DNA for the CDR3: TGTGCCAGCAGCTTAAGATGGGGGGGTGGGGCCAACGTCCTGACTTTC. It is translated as CASSLRWGGGANVLTF. The V call is TRBV11-2, the J call TRBJ2-6; 7 positions agree with TRBD2. CDR1 and CDR2 from the germline V gene are SGHAT and FQNNGV. J was trimmed by 3 bases and V by 2 bases; bases with no gene match: 4. The CDR3 sequence is 16 residues long.

The chain links TRBV11-1 to TRBJ2-1, with 15 bases lining up with TRBD2. The germline V gene has CDR1 SGHAT and CDR2 FQDESV (reference sequence). The CDR3 consists of 19 residues. With V trimmed by 5 bases and J by 1 base, 9 bases remained unmatched. CDR3 residues: CASSTAPGLAGGSYNEQFF. CDR3 nucleotides: TGTGCCAGCAGCACGGCTCCGGGACTAGCGGGGGGATCCTACAATGAGCAGTTCTTC.

This clonotype was seen many times. The chain is built from TRBV11-2 and TRBJ2-1, with 8 bases that match TRBD1. CDR1 is SGHAT and CDR2 is FQNNGV in the germline V gene. There are 14 residues in the CDR3. Trimming at V came to 1 base and at J to 4 bases, leaving 0 bases not matched to a gene. The CDR3 bases are TGTGCCAGCAGCTTAGGGACAGGGTACAATGAGCAGTTCTTC. It codes for CASSLGTGYNEQFF. The entire variable domain, with the rest obtained from reference TRBV11-2 and TRBJ2-1, is as follows: EAGVAQSPRYKIIEKRQSVAFWCNPISGHATLYWYQQILGQGPKLLIQFQNNGVVDDSQLPKDRFSAERLKGVDSTLKIQPAKLEDSAVYLCASSLGTGYNEQFFGPGTRLTVL.

This clonotype was recorded only once. The chain carries TRBV12-3 or TRBV12-4 and TRBJ2-2; weak D call: TRBD1 (6 bases). V lost 1 base and J 0 bases, leaving 12 bases between the germline ends. The length of the CDR3 is 17 residues. The CDR3 DNA sequence: TGTGCCAGCAGTTTAGGACCCGGGACACCGAACACCGGGGAGCTGTTTTTT. Protein sequence: CASSLGPGTPNTGELFF.

The chain links TRBV4-2 to TRBJ2-1; D is uncertain. Trimming shortened V by 0 bases and J by 5 bases, and 5 bases separated the two germline ends. CDR3 length equals 13 residues. The germline gives CDR1 LGHNA, CDR2 YNFKEQ. CDR3 sequence: CASSQDTDNEQFF. CDR3 in DNA: TGTGCCAGCAGCCAAGATACTGACAATGAGCAGTTCTTC.

The rearrangement joins TRBV21-1 to TRBJ2-7; the table names TRBD1, a call not compared with the DNA. TRBV21-1 is recorded as a pseudogene. The CDR3 sequence is 14 residues long. In DNA, the CDR3 is TGTGCCAGCCCTCCGGGACAGGGCCCACGCGAGCAGTACTTC. Its translation: CASPPGQGPREQYF.

This chain links TRBV5-1 with TRBJ1-1; TRBD1 matches 9 bases. CDR3 length: 16 residues. The V segment lost 0 bases and the J segment 4 bases; nucleotides outside the gene matches: 7. The germline gives CDR1 SGHRS, CDR2 YFSETQ. Here the CDR3 reads CASSLEHRGRSTEAFF. CDR3 DNA: TGCGCCAGCAGCTTGGAGCACAGGGGGCGAAGCACTGAAGCTTTCTTT.

The V and J genes are TRBV28 and TRBJ1-5; D ambiguous. Between the trimmed V and J ends, which lost 10 bases and 4 bases, there was a span of 20 bases. CDR3 length: 15 amino acids. CDR1 is MDHEN and CDR2 is SYDVKM in the germline V gene. The CDR3 DNA reads TGTGCCACTACCCCCGGGATTTTATCTAATCAGCCCCAGCATTTT. Amino acids: CATTPGILSNQPQHF. The whole variable domain, filled in from reference TRBV28 and TRBJ1-5, reads DVKVTQSSRYLVKRTGEKVFLECVQDMDHENMFWYRQDPGLGLRLIYFSYDVKMKEKGDIPEGYSVSREKKERFSLILESASTNQTSMYLCATTPGILSNQPQHFGDGTRLSIL.

This clonotype was found many times. The rearrangement links TRBV12-3 or TRBV12-4 to TRBJ2-1; 11 bases line up with TRBD2. The V gene end was trimmed by 6 bases and the J gene end by 2 bases; junction bases not matched to a gene: 3. This CDR3 contains 15 residues. CDR3 amino acids: CASSFSGGAYNEQFF. CDR3 sequence (DNA): TGTGCCAGCAGCTTTAGCGGGGGGGCCTACAATGAGCAGTTCTTC.

This chain connects TRBV11-1 to TRBJ2-1; 10 positions agree with TRBD2. The V and J ends lost 1 base and 4 bases, in that order; junction bases with no gene match: 10. This CDR3 is built from 18 residues. Germline loops: CDR1 SGHAT, CDR2 FQDESV (reference sequence). The CDR3 nucleotides read TGTGCCAGCAGCTTAGGAGGCGACCTAGCGGGAGAATACAATGAGCAGTTCTTC. Protein product: CASSLGGDLAGEYNEQFF.

The chain combines TRBV2 with TRBJ2-5; 9 bases match TRBD1. The germline V gene encodes CDR1 SNHLY and CDR2 FYNNEI. After removal of 4 bases from V and 5 bases from J, the junction contained 2 bases not matched to a gene. The CDR3 totals 13 residues. CDR3 sequence: CASSGTGVETQYF. The CDR3 nucleotides read TGTGCCAGCAGTGGGACAGGGGTGGAGACCCAGTACTTC.

The chain recombines TRBV5-6 with TRBJ2-7; D may be TRBD1 (6 bases). V shed 2 bases and J shed 2 bases, with 17 bases lying between them. Germline CDR1 SGHDT, CDR2 YYEEEE. The CDR3 has 16 amino acids. The CDR3 sequence is CASSFAGTRATYEQYF. Written as DNA, the CDR3 is TGTGCCAGCAGCTTCGCCGGGACAAGGGCCACCTACGAGCAGTACTTC.

V usage is TRBV12-3 or TRBV12-4 and J usage is TRBJ2-2; TRBD1 agrees at 10 bases. Losses at the gene ends were 5 bases for V and 0 bases for J; bases not matched to a gene: 3. This CDR3 contains 16 residues. In nucleotides, the CDR3 is TGTGCCAGCAGTCTTGACAGGGGGCCGAACACCGGGGAGCTGTTTTTT. Residues: CASSLDRGPNTGELFF.

The chain links TRBV12-3 or TRBV12-4 to TRBJ2-3, with 10 bases fitting TRBD2. The CDR3 extends over 19 amino acids. V trimming: 5 bases; J trimming: 0 bases; junction bases outside the gene matches: 14. CDR3: CASSPISGGNTYSTDTQYF. The CDR3 DNA follows: TGTGCCAGCAGTCCCATTAGCGGGGGGAACACCTATAGCACAGATACGCAGTATTTT.

The sample holds a few counts of this clonotype. V usage is TRBV12-3 or TRBV12-4 and J usage is TRBJ1-5, with D unresolved. Trimming removed 5 bases at V and 5 bases at J, with 13 bases between. This CDR3 contains 14 residues. The CDR3 DNA is TGTGCCAGCAGTCGACTGTGGGTCGATCAGCCCCAGCATTTT. Translation gives CASSRLWVDQPQHF.

This clonotype showed up just once. This chain joins TRBV20-1 and TRBJ1-5, with a weak D call TRBD1 (5 bases). This CDR3 is 17 amino acids long. Germline V lookup: CDR1 DFQATT, CDR2 SNEGSKA (reference sequence). Trimming removed 0 bases from V and 0 bases from J, with 15 bases in between. The CDR3 protein is CSARDPGSGGSNQPQHF. The CDR3 DNA reads as TGCAGTGCTAGAGATCCAGGGTCCGGGGGTAGCAATCAGCCCCAGCATTTT.

This clonotype was seen only a few times. CDR3: CASSFLGHGELFF. CDR3 DNA: TGTGCCAGCAGTTTTTTAGGGCACGGGGAGCTGTTTTTT. V and J are TRBV28 and TRBJ2-2; D gene unclear. Germline assignment: CDR1 MDHEN and CDR2 SYDVKM. CDR3 length: 13 amino acids. Trimming stripped 3 bases from V and 7 bases from J, with 9 bases between. The full variable domain, with the rest looked up from reference TRBV28 and TRBJ2-2, is DVKVTQSSRYLVKRTGEKVFLECVQDMDHENMFWYRQDPGLGLRLIYFSYDVKMKEKGDIPEGYSVSREKKERFSLILESASTNQTSMYLCASSFLGHGELFFGEGSRLTVL.

The chain combines TRBV11-2 with TRBJ2-3, with 8 positions matching TRBD2. In germline, CDR1 is SGHAT, CDR2 FQNNGV. The CDR3 extends over 17 amino acids. V trimming: 5 bases; J trimming: 4 bases; junction bases outside the gene matches: 14. The CDR3 here is CASSPRLAGNGADTQYF. Here the CDR3 DNA reads TGTGCCAGCAGCCCCAGGCTAGCGGGTAATGGAGCAGATACGCAGTATTTT.

The chain uses TRBV7-2 and TRBJ1-5; D gene unclear. CDR1 SGHTA and CDR2 FQGNSA come from the germline V gene. CDR3 length equals 15 residues. V was shortened by 2 bases and J by 1 base, with 9 bases between the two germline ends. The CDR3 DNA reads TGTGCCAGCAGCTTACGGGCTCTCAGCAATCAGCCCCAGCATTTT. As protein: CASSLRALSNQPQHF.

This rearrangement joins TRBV10-3 to TRBJ2-5; D perhaps matches TRBD2 (6 bases). Germline V lookup: CDR1 ENHRY, CDR2 SYGVKD. This CDR3 comprises 13 residues. The V and J ends lost 0 bases and 10 bases respectively, with 12 bases between them. The DNA for the CDR3 is TGTGCCATCAGTGAGTCGGGACTGGTGAACCAGTACTTC. Its translation is CAISESGLVNQYF.

The chain has TRBV11-2 and TRBJ2-3; 9 bases map to TRBD1. The CDR3 has 18 amino acids. V was clipped by 4 bases and J by 0 bases; unmatched bases: 11. Germline assignment: CDR1 SGHAT and CDR2 FQNNGV. The CDR3 DNA reads TGTGCCAGCAGCTCCCGATTACAGGGGGCGGCAAGCACAGATACGCAGTATTTT. Encoded protein: CASSSRLQGAASTDTQYF.

This clonotype was seen a handful of times. This chain joins TRBV7-9 and TRBJ1-2; 7 positions agree with TRBD1. Germline V gene lookup returns CDR1 SEHNR and CDR2 FQNEAQ (reference sequence). V lost 5 bases, J lost 4 bases, and 10 bases stayed unmatched. The CDR3 runs 15 residues. The CDR3 is CASSGTGVPAYGYTF. For the CDR3, the DNA is TGTGCCAGCAGCGGCACAGGGGTTCCGGCCTATGGCTACACCTTC.

The chain links TRBV28 to TRBJ2-5; D is ambiguous. CDR1 is MDHEN, CDR2 SYDVKM, per germline. The CDR3 sequence is 14 residues long. The V end was cut by 2 bases, the J end by 4 bases, with 11 bases between. The CDR3 DNA sequence: TGTGCCAGCAGTTTACTGGGTTCTTTAGAGACCCAGTACTTC. This codes for CASSLLGSLETQYF.

V and J are TRBV18 and TRBJ1-5; unclear D gene. CDR3 length: 13 amino acids. Germline CDR1 is KGHSH and CDR2 is LQKENI. V lost 8 bases, J lost 11 bases, and 19 bases lay in between. The DNA of the CDR3 is TGTGCCAGCCAGACGGCGGGGAAAGGATCCCAGCATTTT. It is translated as CASQTAGKGSQHF.